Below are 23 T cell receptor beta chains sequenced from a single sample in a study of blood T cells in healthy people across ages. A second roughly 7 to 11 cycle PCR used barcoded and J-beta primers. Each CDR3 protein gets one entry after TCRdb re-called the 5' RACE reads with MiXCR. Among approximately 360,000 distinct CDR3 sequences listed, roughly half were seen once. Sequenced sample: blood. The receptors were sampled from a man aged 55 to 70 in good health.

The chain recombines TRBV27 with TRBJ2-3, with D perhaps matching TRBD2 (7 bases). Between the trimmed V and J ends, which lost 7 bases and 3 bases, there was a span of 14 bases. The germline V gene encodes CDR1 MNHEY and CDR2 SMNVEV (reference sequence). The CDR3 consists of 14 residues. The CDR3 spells CASTPGGLTDTQYF. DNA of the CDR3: TGTGCCAGCACTCCGGGGGGCCTAACAGATACGCAGTATTTT.

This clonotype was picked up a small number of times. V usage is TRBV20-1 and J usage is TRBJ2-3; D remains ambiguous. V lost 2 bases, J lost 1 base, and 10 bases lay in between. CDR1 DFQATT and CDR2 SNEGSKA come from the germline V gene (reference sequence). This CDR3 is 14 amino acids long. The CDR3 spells CSARPVVGTDTQYF. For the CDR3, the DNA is TGCAGTGCTAGACCCGTGGTCGGCACAGATACGCAGTATTTT.

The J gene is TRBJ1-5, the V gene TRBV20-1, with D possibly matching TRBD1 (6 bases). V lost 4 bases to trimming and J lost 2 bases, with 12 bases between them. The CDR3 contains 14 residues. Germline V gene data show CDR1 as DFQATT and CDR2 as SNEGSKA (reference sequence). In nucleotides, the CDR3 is TGCAGTGCTATGGGGGGCCTGGGCAATCAGCCCCAGCATTTT. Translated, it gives CSAMGGLGNQPQHF.

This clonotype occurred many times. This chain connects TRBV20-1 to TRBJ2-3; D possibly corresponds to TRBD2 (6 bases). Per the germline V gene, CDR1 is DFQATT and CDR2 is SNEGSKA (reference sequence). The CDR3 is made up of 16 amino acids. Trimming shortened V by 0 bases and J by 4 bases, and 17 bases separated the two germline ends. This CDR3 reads CSARDTARGSSDTQYF. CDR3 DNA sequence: TGCAGTGCTAGAGATACGGCCCGGGGGAGCTCAGATACGCAGTATTTT.

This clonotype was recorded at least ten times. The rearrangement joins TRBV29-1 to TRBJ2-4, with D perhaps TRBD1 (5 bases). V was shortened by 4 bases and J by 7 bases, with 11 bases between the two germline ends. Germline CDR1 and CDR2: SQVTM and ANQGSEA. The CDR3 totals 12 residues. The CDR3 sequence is CSVAEGANIQYF. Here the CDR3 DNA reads TGCAGCGTTGCGGAAGGGGCCAACATTCAGTACTTC.

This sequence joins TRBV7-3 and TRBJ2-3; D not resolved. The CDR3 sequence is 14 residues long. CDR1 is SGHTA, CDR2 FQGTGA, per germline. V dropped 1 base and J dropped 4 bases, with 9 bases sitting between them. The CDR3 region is CASSLRATPDTQYF. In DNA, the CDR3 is TGTGCCAGCAGCTTAAGGGCGACCCCAGATACGCAGTATTTT.

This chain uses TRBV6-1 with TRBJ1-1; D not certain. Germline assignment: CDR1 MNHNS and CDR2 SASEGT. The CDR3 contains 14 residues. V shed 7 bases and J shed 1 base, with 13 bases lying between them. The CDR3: CASNQKPENTEAFF. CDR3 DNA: TGTGCCAGCAATCAGAAACCTGAGAACACTGAAGCTTTCTTT.

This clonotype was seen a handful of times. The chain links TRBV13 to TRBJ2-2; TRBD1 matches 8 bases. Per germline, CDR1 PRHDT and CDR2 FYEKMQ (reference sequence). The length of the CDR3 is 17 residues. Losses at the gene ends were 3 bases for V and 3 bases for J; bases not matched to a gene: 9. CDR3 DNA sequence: TGTGCCAGCAGCTTGAGGGCCCTGACAGGGGACACCGGGGAGCTGTTTTTT. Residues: CASSLRALTGDTGELFF.

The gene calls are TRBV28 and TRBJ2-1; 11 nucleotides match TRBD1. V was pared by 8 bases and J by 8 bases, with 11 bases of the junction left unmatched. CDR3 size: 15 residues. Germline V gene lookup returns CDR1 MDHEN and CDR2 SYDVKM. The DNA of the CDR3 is TGTGCCAGCCAACTCGCGGGACAGGGGGGCGATGAGCAGTTCTTC. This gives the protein CASQLAGQGGDEQFF.

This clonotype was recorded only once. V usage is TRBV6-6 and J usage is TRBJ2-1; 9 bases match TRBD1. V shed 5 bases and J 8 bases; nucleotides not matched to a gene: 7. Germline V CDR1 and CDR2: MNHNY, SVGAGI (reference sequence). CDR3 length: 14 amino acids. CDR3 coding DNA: TGTGCCAGCAGTGCCCGGGACAGGGTCCATGAGCAGTTCTTC. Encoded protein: CASSARDRVHEQFF.

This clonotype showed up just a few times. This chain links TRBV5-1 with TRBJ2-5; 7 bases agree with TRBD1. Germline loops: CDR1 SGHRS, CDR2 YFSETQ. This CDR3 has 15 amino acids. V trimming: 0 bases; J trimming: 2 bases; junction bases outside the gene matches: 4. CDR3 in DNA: TGCGCCAGCAGCTTGGGTTCACAGGGGCAAGAGACCCAGTACTTC. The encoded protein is CASSLGSQGQETQYF.

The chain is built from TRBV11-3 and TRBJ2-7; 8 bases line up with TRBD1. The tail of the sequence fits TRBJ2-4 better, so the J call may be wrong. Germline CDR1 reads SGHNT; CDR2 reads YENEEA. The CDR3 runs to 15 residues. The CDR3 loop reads CASSPGQGGLNIQYF. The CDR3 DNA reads TGTGCCAGCAGCCCCGGACAGGGTGGTCTGAACATTCAGTACTTC.

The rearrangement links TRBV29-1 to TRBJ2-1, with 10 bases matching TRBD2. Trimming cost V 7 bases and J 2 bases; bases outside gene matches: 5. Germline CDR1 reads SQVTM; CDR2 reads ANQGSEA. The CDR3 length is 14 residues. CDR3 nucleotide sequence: TGCAGCGAGCGAGCGGGGGGGACCTACAATGAGCAGTTCTTC. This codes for CSERAGGTYNEQFF.

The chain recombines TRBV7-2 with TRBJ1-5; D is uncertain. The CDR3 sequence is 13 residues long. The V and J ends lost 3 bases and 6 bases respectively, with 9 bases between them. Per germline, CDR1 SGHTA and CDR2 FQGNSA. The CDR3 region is CASSFSGSQPQHF. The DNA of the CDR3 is TGTGCCAGCAGCTTTTCGGGAAGTCAGCCCCAGCATTTT. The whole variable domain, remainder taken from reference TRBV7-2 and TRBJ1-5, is GAGVSQSPSNKVTEKGKDVELRCDPISGHTALYWYRQSLGQGLEFLIYFQGNSAPDKSGLPSDRFSAERTGGSVSTLTIQRTQQEDSAVYLCASSFSGSQPQHFGDGTRLSIL.

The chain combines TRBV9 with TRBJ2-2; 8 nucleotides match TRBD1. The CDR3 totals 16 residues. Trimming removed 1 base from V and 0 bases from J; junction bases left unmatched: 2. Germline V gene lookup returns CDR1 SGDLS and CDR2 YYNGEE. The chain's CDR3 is CASSVTTGANTGELFF. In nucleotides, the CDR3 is TGTGCCAGCAGCGTAACGACAGGGGCGAACACCGGGGAGCTGTTTTTT.

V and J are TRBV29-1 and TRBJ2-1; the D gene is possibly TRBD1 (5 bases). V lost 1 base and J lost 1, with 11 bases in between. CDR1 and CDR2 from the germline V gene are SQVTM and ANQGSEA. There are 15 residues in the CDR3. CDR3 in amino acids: CSVEAPRVSYNEQFF. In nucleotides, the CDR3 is TGCAGCGTTGAAGCGCCCAGGGTTTCCTACAATGAGCAGTTCTTC.

CDR3 DNA sequence: TGTGCCAGCAGCCCAGACTACGAGCAGTTCTTC. Its translation: CASSPDYEQFF. V is TRBV7-9 and J is TRBJ2-7; the D gene is possibly TRBD2 (5 bases). The J call may be mistaken, given a closer DNA end match to TRBJ2-1. Germline V gives CDR1 SEHNR, CDR2 FQNEAQ (reference sequence). The CDR3 runs to 11 residues.

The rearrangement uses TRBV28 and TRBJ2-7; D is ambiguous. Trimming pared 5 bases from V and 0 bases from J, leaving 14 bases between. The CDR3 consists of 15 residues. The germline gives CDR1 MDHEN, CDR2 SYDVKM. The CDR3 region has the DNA TGTGCCAGCAGTCCCGGTAACGCCCCCTCCTACGAGCAGTACTTC. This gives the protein CASSPGNAPSYEQYF.

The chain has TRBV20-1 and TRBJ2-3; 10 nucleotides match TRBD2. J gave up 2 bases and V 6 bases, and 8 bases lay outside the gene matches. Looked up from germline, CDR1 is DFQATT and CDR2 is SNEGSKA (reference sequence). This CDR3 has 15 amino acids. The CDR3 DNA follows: TGCAGTGCCACCTTCGGACTAGCGGACACAGATACGCAGTATTTT. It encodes CSATFGLADTDTQYF.

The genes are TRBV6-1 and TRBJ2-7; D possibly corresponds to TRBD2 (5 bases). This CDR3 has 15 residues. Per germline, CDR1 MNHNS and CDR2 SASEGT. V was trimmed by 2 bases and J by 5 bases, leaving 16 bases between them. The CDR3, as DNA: TGTGCCAGCAGTGAAACCGGACTGGGGTACGACGAGCAGTACTTC. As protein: CASSETGLGYDEQYF.

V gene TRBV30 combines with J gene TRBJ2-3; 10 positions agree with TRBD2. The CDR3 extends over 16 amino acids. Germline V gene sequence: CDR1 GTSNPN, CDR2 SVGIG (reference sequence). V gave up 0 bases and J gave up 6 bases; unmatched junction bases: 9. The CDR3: CAWSVRASGSWDTQYF. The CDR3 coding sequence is TGTGCCTGGAGTGTACGGGCTAGCGGGAGTTGGGATACGCAGTATTTT.

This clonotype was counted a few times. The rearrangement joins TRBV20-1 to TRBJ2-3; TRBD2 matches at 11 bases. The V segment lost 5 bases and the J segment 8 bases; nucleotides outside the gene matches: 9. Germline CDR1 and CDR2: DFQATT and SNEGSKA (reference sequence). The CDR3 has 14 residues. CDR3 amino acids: CSAPLAGGPSTQYF. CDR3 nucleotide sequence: TGCAGTGCTCCCTTAGCGGGGGGGCCTAGTACGCAGTATTTT.

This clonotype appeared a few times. The CDR3 sequence is CSALAGGGTDTQYF. For the CDR3, the DNA is TGCAGTGCTCTAGCGGGAGGAGGCACAGATACGCAGTATTTT. V gene TRBV20-1 combines with J gene TRBJ2-3; TRBD2 matches 11 bases. The V segment lost 5 bases and the J segment 1 base; nucleotides outside the gene matches: 2. The CDR3 is 14 residues long. Germline CDR1 and CDR2: DFQATT and SNEGSKA (reference sequence).